This T cell receptor beta chain was sequenced during a study of T cell responses to AZD1222 COVID-19 vaccine. This clone was found once. Its target is not known. Points from the study as a whole: Only six people who got AZD1222 tested seropositive at baseline. Vaccine-associated CD4 TCRs spanned spike, dominant at 160-218 and 743-854.

Data came from immunoSEQ multiplex PCR; TCRdb stores just in-frame clones and leaves some out. The sample has approximately 150,000 clones, about nine tenths seen once; the top ten hold 2.6%. The CDR3 length is 13 residues. Deletions cut 1 base from V and 6 bases from J, with 9 bases between. In germline, CDR1 is LGHDT, CDR2 YNNKEL (reference sequence). This receptor was obtained from an adult in good health. V usage is TRBV3-1 (or the pseudogene TRBV3-2) and J usage is TRBJ1-2, with a weak D call TRBD1 (5 bases). This specimen consisted of peripheral blood, obtained on day 0 of AZD1222 vaccination. In DNA form, the CDR3 reads TGTGCCAGCAGCCAAGGGGGGATCAATGGCTACACCTTC. As protein: CASSQGGINGYTF.